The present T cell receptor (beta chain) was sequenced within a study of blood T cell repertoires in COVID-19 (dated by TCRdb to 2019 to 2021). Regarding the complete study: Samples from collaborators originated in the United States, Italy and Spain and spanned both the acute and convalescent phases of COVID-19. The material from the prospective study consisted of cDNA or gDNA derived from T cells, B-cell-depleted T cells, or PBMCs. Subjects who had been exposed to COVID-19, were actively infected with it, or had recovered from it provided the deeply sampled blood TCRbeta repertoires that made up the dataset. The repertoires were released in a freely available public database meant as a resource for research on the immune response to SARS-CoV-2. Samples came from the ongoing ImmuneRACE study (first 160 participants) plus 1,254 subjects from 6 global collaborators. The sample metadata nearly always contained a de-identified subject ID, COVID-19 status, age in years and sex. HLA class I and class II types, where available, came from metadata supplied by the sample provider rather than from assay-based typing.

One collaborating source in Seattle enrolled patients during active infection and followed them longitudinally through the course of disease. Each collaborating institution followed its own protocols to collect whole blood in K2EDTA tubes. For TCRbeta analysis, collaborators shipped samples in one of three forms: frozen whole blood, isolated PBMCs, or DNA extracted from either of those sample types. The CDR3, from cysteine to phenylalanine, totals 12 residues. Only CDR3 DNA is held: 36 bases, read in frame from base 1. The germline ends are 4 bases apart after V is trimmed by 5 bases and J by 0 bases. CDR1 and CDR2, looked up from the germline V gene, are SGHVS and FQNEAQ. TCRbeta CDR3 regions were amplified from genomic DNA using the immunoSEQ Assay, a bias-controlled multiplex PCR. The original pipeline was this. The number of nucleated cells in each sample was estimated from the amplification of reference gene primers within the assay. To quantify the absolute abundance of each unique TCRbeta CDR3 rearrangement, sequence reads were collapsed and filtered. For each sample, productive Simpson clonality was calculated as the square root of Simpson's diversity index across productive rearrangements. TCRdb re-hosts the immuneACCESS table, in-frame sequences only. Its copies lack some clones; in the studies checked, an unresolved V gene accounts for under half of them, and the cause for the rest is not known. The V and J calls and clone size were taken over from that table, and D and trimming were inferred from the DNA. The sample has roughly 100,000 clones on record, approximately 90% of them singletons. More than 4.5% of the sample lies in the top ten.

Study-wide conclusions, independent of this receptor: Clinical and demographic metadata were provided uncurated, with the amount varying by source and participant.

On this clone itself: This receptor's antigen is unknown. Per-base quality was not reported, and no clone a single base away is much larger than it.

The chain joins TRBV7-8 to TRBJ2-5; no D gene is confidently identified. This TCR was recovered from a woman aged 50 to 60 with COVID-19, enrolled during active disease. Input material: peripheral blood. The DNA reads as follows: TGTGCCAGCAGCCCCAACCAAGAGACCCAGTACTTC. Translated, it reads CASSPNQETQYF.